This T cell receptor (beta chain) was captured in a study of CD8 T cells in Susac syndrome. Study-wide findings and caveats: Individuals included in the TCR sequencing and HLA analysis were acknowledged by the study to be relatively few in number.

The multiple sclerosis controls comprised treatment-naive patients whose relapsing-remitting disease was stable or active. In the case of this clonotype: Its antigen is undetermined.

Reverse transcription of about 0.5 to 1 ug RNA was carried out with random hexamers. Amplification of TCR beta CDR3 used immunoSEQ multiplex PCR across 54 Vbeta and 13 Jbeta. TCRdb fed the immunoSEQ multiplex PCR reads into MiXCR, producing one record per CDR3 protein. The data hold hundreds of thousands of distinct CDR3 sequences, with 93% observed a single time. Germline CDR1 is SGHDT and CDR2 is YYEEEE. V dropped 4 bases and J dropped 4 bases, with 11 bases sitting between them. The CDR3 covers 13 residues. This chain uses TRBV5-6 with TRBJ1-1, with D tentatively TRBD1 (5 bases). The TCR comes from a human donor with multiple sclerosis. The material sequenced was CD4+ T cells from PBMCs. CDR3: CASSRGRATEAFF. In DNA form, the CDR3 reads TGTGCCAGCAGCCGGGGGAGGGCCACTGAAGCTTTCTTT.